This is a list of T cell receptor beta chains from one sample in a study of cytomegalovirus exposure and HLA in healthy donors. Sequencing used immunoSEQ multiplex PCR; TCRdb keeps in-frame clones, though not all of them. The table lists about 170,000 clones, 75% to 90% of them singletons. The sample comprised PBMCs. Receptors were obtained from a woman aged 50 to 60 in good health and CMV-seropositive. The CDR3 runs from the conserved cysteine through the conserved F or W. Fields, in order: J gene, V gene, D gene, CDR3 DNA, CDR3 protein. The D gene is left open where the match is weak.

>TRBJ1-4|TRBV7-9|TRBD1
TGTGCCAGCAGCTCCGACAGGGCAGGGGAAAAACTGTTTTTT
CASSSDRAGEKLFF
>TRBJ2-2|TRBV28|TRBD1
TGTGCCAGCACCTGGACAGGGGGCGCCGGGGAGCTGTTTTTT
CASTWTGGAGELFF
>TRBJ1-2|TRBV15|NA
TGTGCCACCAGCAGAACCACAGGGAGGGGACGGTATGGCTACACCTTC
CATSRTTGRGRYGYTF
>TRBJ1-1|TRBV5-1|TRBD1
TGCGCCAGCAGCCCTGACGGACAGGGGGCAGGCACTGAAGCTTTCTTT
CASSPDGQGAGTEAFF
>TRBJ2-4|TRBV5-1|NA
TGCGCCAGCAGCTTGGCCGCGGGACAGCGGGTTCAGCACTTC
CASSLAAGQRVQHF
>TRBJ2-3|TRBV4-2|NA
TGTGCCAGCAGCCAAGCTACCTTCCTCAGCACAGATACGCAGTATTTT
CASSQATFLSTDTQYF
>TRBJ1-6|TRBV6-5|NA
TGTGCCAGCAGGGATGACAGCTCCTATAATTCACCCCTCCACTTT
CASRDDSSYNSPLHF
>TRBJ2-3|TRBV2|TRBD2
TGTGCCAGCAGCCGACTAGCGGGAGGGTCAGATACGCAGTATTTT
CASSRLAGGSDTQYF
>TRBJ2-3|TRBV5-1|TRBD2
TGCGCCAGCAGCTCTCATAGCGGGGGGGCCCAAGATACGCAGTATTTT
CASSSHSGGAQDTQYF
>TRBJ1-2|TRBV28|TRBD1
TGTGCCAGCAGTTCGACAGGGTTAATCGCTAACTATGGCTACACCTTC
CASSSTGLIANYGYTF
>TRBJ1-2|TRBV11-2|NA
TGTGCCAGCAGCGAACAGGGCGGCTATGGCTACACCTTC
CASSEQGGYGYTF
>TRBJ2-5|TRBV2|TRBD1
TGTGCCAGCACAGCTACGACAGGGCTTCAGGGGACCCAGTACTTC
CASTATTGLQGTQYF